Described below is a single TCR beta chain sequence and its context. This CDR3 has 13 residues. V was clipped by 7 bases and J by 7 bases, with 17 bases between them. From germline, CDR1 is MNHNS and CDR2 SASEGT. The sample belongs to a study of T-cell reconstitution after alpha-beta-depleted transplantation in children. Preparation of the TCRbeta library involved a method that used unique molecular identifiers. From the PCR reads, TCRdb called clonotypes with MiXCR, one entry per CDR3 protein. The sample lists roughly 500,000 distinct CDR3 sequences; around a third were seen once. The sequencing used PBMCs from the stem cell graft donor, collected from the stem cell graft. The J gene is TRBJ2-7, the V gene TRBV6-1, with D perhaps matching TRBD2 (6 bases). This sequence originates from a human donor who donated a stem cell graft to a child with aplastic anemia. The CDR3 is CASMGSGRREQYF. The CDR3 DNA sequence: TGTGCCAGCATGGGCAGCGGGCGTAGAGAGCAGTACTTC.